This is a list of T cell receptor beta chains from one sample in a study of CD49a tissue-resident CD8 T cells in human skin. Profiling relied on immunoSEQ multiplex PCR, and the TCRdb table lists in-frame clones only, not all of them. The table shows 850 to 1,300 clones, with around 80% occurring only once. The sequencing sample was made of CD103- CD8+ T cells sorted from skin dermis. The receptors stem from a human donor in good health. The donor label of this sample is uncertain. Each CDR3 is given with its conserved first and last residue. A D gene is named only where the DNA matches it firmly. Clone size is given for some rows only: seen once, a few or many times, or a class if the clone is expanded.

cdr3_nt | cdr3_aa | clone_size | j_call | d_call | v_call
TGTGCCAGCAGTTTATATCGGACAGGGAACGAGCAGTACTTC | CASSLYRTGNEQYF | . | TRBJ2-7 | TRBD1 | TRBV27
TGTGCCAGCAACACCGGGAATGAAAAACTGTTTTTT | CASNTGNEKLFF | large | TRBJ1-4 | . | TRBV7-9
TGTGCCAGCAGCGAGGGACAGGGTATCTCAGATACGCAGTATTTT | CASSEGQGISDTQYF | . | TRBJ2-3 | TRBD1 | TRBV9
TGTGCCAGCAGTCGATACGGGGGACAGGGGATCGATGAGCAGTTCTTC | CASSRYGGQGIDEQFF | . | TRBJ2-1 | TRBD1 | TRBV9
TGTGCCATCAGTGTCACTGGGGACAGCCCCTCCTACGAGCAGTACTTC | CAISVTGDSPSYEQYF | . | TRBJ2-7 | TRBD1 | TRBV10-3
TGTGCCAGCAGATCGGGACTAGCATATCACAATGAGCAGTTCTTC | CASRSGLAYHNEQFF | . | TRBJ2-1 | TRBD2 | TRBV6-1
TGTGCCTGGAGTCTCGACCTCCGCGGGGGCACTGAAGCTTTCTTT | CAWSLDLRGGTEAFF | . | TRBJ1-1 | . | TRBV30
TGTGCCAGTTCCCTACGCGATGGGGCCAACGTCCTGACTTTC | CASSLRDGANVLTF | . | TRBJ2-6 | . | TRBV19
TGTGCCAGCAGCCCGAGACAGGGCTATAGTGAGCAGTTCTTC | CASSPRQGYSEQFF | . | TRBJ2-1 | TRBD1 | TRBV13
TGTGCCAGCAGGGCCAGGGATTTGAACACTGAAGCTTTCTTT | CASRARDLNTEAFF | . | TRBJ1-1 | . | TRBV6-4
TGTGCCAGCAGCTTGTCGAACAGGGGAGAGACCCAGTACTTC | CASSLSNRGETQYF | . | TRBJ2-5 | TRBD1 | TRBV5-6
TGTGCCAGCAGCTTCCTAGCGGGAGGTTCCGATACGCAGTATTTT | CASSFLAGGSDTQYF | . | TRBJ2-3 | TRBD2 | TRBV7-3
TGTGCCAGCAGGGTGGACAGCATCTCCTACAATGAGCAGTTCTTC | CASRVDSISYNEQFF | few | TRBJ2-1 | . | TRBV28
TGTGCCAGCAGACGCTACGGTGCCGCCGGATGCGGATGCGAGCAGTACTTC | CASRRYGAAGCGCEQYF | . | TRBJ2-7 | . | TRBV28
TGTGCCAGCAGCGAAGTAGGACTCGATGGGCAGCCCCAGCATTTT | CASSEVGLDGQPQHF | . | TRBJ1-5 | . | TRBV13
TGTGCCAGCAGCTTGGGACAGAGCTCCTACAATGAGCAGTTCTTC | CASSLGQSSYNEQFF | . | TRBJ2-1 | . | TRBV5-6
TGCGCCAGCAGCCCAGGCCGCCCGTGGTTCGGGGGAATGGGCGAGCAGTACTTC | CASSPGRPWFGGMGEQYF | . | TRBJ2-7 | . | TRBV5-1
TGTGCCAGCTCAGGGCACAGGGGGCAAGAAACCTACGAGCAGTACTTC | CASSGHRGQETYEQYF | once | TRBJ2-7 | TRBD1 | TRBV18
TGTGCCAGCAGTGACTATGGTGGCGGACTCAATCAGCCCCAGCATTTT | CASSDYGGGLNQPQHF | . | TRBJ1-5 | . | TRBV2
TGTGCCAGCAGCACCCGGACTGTAGCGGGAGGGCAAAATGAGCAGTTCTTC | CASSTRTVAGGQNEQFF | . | TRBJ2-1 | . | TRBV21-1
TGTGCCAGCAGCTCCTTAGCGGGAGGGTCCGGGGAGCTGTTTTTT | CASSSLAGGSGELFF | . | TRBJ2-2 | TRBD2 | TRBV7-9
TGTGCCAGTACTTACGGGTCTCCCTACGAGCAGTACTTC | CASTYGSPYEQYF | . | TRBJ2-7 | . | TRBV19
TGTGCCAGCAGCTTAGCGACAGGGTTGTACACTGAAGCTTTCTTT | CASSLATGLYTEAFF | once | TRBJ1-1 | TRBD1 | TRBV5-4
TGTGCCAGCAGCCGGGCCACGGGGGGAGATGAAAAACTGTTTTTT | CASSRATGGDEKLFF | . | TRBJ1-4 | . | TRBV11-2
TGTGCCAGCAGCTTAGGGACAGGGGAGGACTATGGCTACACCTTC | CASSLGTGEDYGYTF | . | TRBJ1-2 | TRBD1 | TRBV7-9
TGTGCCAGCAGCTTACCCGGGGGGAAGGGAGAGCAGTACTTC | CASSLPGGKGEQYF | . | TRBJ2-7 | TRBD2 | TRBV7-9
TGTGCCAGTAGTATTTATGGTCCTAGCTCCTACAATGAGCAGTTCTTC | CASSIYGPSSYNEQFF | . | TRBJ2-1 | . | TRBV19
TGTGCCAGCAGCCAGGGGTGGGGCTCTGGAAACACCATATATTTT | CASSQGWGSGNTIYF | few | TRBJ1-3 | . | TRBV2
TGTGCCAGCAGCGTAGCAAATAGGGGCACTGAAGCTTTCTTT | CASSVANRGTEAFF | . | TRBJ1-1 | . | TRBV9
TGTGCCAGCAGTTGGGGACTCGGGACAGCCAATGAGCAGTTCTTC | CASSWGLGTANEQFF | . | TRBJ2-1 | . | TRBV27
TGTGCCAGCAGCCTCTTGCAAGGTCACCGAGGTACGCAGTATTTT | CASSLLQGHRGTQYF | . | TRBJ2-3 | . | TRBV9
TGTGCCAGCAGCCGTGGCAGGGTCCTTTCTGGAAACACCATATATTTT | CASSRGRVLSGNTIYF | . | TRBJ1-3 | . | TRBV11-2
TGCGCCAGCTCGGACAGGGGAGAGATATACGAGCAGTACTTC | CASSDRGEIYEQYF | . | TRBJ2-7 | TRBD1 | TRBV10-1
TGTGCCAGTAGCCAAGGTGGACAGACGCCTGGAAACACCATATATTTT | CASSQGGQTPGNTIYF | once | TRBJ1-3 | . | TRBV4-2
TGCGCCAGCAGCAGCCCCGCAGGGTACCACGAGCAGTACTTC | CASSSPAGYHEQYF | . | TRBJ2-7 | . | TRBV5-1
TGCGCCAGCAGCCACCCGACTAGCGGGAGTGAGGATGAGCAGTTCTTC | CASSHPTSGSEDEQFF | once | TRBJ2-1 | TRBD2 | TRBV4-1
TGTGCCAGCTCACCACGGACAGGGGGCGATCTAGTCTGGAATGAGCAGTTCTTC | CASSPRTGGDLVWNEQFF | . | TRBJ2-1 | TRBD1 | TRBV18
TGCGCCAGCAGAAAGCTGGGAGACTACGAGCAGTACTTC | CASRKLGDYEQYF | . | TRBJ2-7 | . | TRBV5-1
TGTGCCAGTAGTATCGGACAGAGCCTGAACACTGAAGCTTTCTTT | CASSIGQSLNTEAFF | . | TRBJ1-1 | . | TRBV19
TGTGCCAGAGGGGGAGAAAGGGCATGCGGGACCCAGTACTTC | CARGGERACGTQYF | few | TRBJ2-5 | . | TRBV19
TGTGCCAGCAGCCAGTCTAAATTCTCCTACGAGCAGTACTTC | CASSQSKFSYEQYF | . | TRBJ2-7 | . | TRBV4-2
TGTGCCAGCTCGCGAACCGTGACTAGGCCAGATACGCAGTATTTT | CASSRTVTRPDTQYF | . | TRBJ2-3 | . | TRBV18
TGTGCCAGCAGCTTAGTGACCGAACTAGGACAGCCCCAGCATTTT | CASSLVTELGQPQHF | . | TRBJ1-5 | . | TRBV7-9
TGTGCCAGCAGCTTAGGGAGGGCAGATACGCAGTATTTT | CASSLGRADTQYF | . | TRBJ2-3 | . | TRBV7-7
TGTGCCAGCAGCGCTAGCGGGAGCTCCTACAATGAGCAGTTCTTC | CASSASGSSYNEQFF | once | TRBJ2-1 | TRBD2 | TRBV7-9
TGTGCCAGCAAGGGACTGGCGGGGAATGAGCAATTCTTC | CASKGLAGNEQFF | . | TRBJ2-1 | . | TRBV2